This T cell receptor beta chain was sequenced in a study of T cells after yellow fever vaccination. Ten or more counts support this clonotype. One entry per CDR3 protein, called by TCRdb with MiXCR from the 5' RACE reads. The repertoire holds some 400,000 distinct CDR3 sequences, with roughly 20% as singletons. CDR1 and CDR2 from the germline V gene are SGHRS and YFSETQ. V shed 4 bases and J 0 bases; nucleotides not matched to a gene: 2. The CDR3 is 14 amino acids. The clonotype was recovered from a man in his late teens or twenties who received the YFV17D yellow fever vaccine. Here the sequenced sample was PBMCs, taken before the yellow fever booster vaccination. The chain has TRBV5-1 and TRBJ2-3, with 7 positions matching TRBD1. The CDR3 DNA follows: TGCGCCAGCAGCCGGGACAGCAGCACAGATACGCAGTATTTT. This encodes CASSRDSSTDTQYF.